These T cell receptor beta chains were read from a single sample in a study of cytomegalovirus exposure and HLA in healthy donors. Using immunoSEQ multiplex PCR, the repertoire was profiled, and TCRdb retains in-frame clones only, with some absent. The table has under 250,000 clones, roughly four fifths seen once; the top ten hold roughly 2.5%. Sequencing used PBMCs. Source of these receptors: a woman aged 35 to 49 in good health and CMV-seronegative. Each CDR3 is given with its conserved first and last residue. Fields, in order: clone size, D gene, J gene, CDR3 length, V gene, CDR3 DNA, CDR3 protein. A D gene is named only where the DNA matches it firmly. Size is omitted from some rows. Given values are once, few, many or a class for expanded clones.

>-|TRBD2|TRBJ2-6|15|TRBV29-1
TGCAGCGTCCCTTCGGGGGGCTCTGGGGCCAACGTCCTGACTTTC
CSVPSGGSGANVLTF
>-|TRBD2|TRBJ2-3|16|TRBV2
TGTGCCAGCAGAGGACTAGTCGGGTGGATGACAGATACGCAGTATTTT
CASRGLVGWMTDTQYF
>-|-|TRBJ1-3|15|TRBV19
TGTGCCAGTAGTATCGGCAGGGTCTCTGGAAACACCATATATTTT
CASSIGRVSGNTIYF
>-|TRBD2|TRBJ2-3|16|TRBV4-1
TGCGCCAGCAGCCAAGCGACTAGCGGGGGAACAGATACGCAGTATTTT
CASSQATSGGTDTQYF
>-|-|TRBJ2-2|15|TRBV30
TGTGCCGTTCAGCGGGACAACACGAACACCGGGGAGCTGTTTTTT
CAVQRDNTNTGELFF
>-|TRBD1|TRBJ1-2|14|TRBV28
TGTGCCAGCAGTTTAAACTACAGGGGTGAGGGCTACACCTTC
CASSLNYRGEGYTF
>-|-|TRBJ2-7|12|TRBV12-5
TGTGCTAGTGGTTTGGTGGGGGGAAAACGGTACTTC
CASGLVGGKRYF
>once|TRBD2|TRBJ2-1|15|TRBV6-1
TGTGCCAGCAGTGAAATCTGGCGGGAGGTCAATGAGCAGTTCTTC
CASSEIWREVNEQFF
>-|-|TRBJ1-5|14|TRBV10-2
TGCGCCAGCAGCCCAGGGATTAGCAATCAGCCCCAGCATTTT
CASSPGISNQPQHF
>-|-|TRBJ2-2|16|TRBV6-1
TGTGCCAGCAGTGCCCAATCCCGCCAGGGCACCGGGGAGCTGTTTTTT
CASSAQSRQGTGELFF
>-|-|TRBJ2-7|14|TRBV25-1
TGTGCCAGCGCTCCCCACCGGGTCCACTACGAGCAGTACTTC
CASAPHRVHYEQYF
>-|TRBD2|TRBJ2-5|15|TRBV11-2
TGTGCCAGCAGCTTAGCGGGAGGGCCGGGGGAGACCCAGTACTTC
CASSLAGGPGETQYF
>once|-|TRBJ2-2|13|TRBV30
TGTGCCTGGTGGGCGGGACTGGCCGGGGAGCTGTTTTTT
CAWWAGLAGELFF
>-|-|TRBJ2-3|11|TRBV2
TGTGCCAGCTCCGAGGCAGATACGCAGTATTTT
CASSEADTQYF
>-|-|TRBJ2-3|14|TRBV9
TGTGCCAGCAGCGTAAGACTAGTTGCAGATACGCAGTATTTT
CASSVRLVADTQYF
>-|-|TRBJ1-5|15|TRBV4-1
TGCGCCAGCAGCCAAGATGGGCAGATCAATCAGCCCCAGCATTTT
CASSQDGQINQPQHF
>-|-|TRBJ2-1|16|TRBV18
TGTGCCAGCTCACCAACTAAACTGAGCTCCTACAATGAGCAGTTCTTC
CASSPTKLSSYNEQFF
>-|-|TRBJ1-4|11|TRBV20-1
TGCAGTGCTAGGTTCACAGATAACCTGTTTTTT
CSARFTDNLFF
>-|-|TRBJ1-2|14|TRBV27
TGTGCCAGCAGTCAAGACCGATTCAGGGATGGCTACACCTTC
CASSQDRFRDGYTF
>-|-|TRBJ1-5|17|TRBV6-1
TGTGCCAGCAGTGAAGTTACACAGGCTGGGAGCAATCAGCCCCAGCATTTT
CASSEVTQAGSNQPQHF
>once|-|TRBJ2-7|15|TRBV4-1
TGCGCCAGCAGCCAGGGTGGCGGTGTCGGTCTCGAGCAGTACTTC
CASSQGGGVGLEQYF
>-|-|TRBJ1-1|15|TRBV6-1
TGTGCCAGCAGGGCCCGAGACGGGAGAGACCGAGGAGCTTTCTTT
CASRARDGRDRGAFF
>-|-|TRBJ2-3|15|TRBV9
TGTGCCAGCAGCGCCGGGACTCTCAGCACAGATACGCAGTATTTT
CASSAGTLSTDTQYF
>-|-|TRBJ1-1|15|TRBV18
TGTGCCAGCTCACCACCGGCAGGTACGAACACTGAAGCTTTCTTT
CASSPPAGTNTEAFF
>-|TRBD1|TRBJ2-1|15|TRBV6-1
TGTGTCAGCAGTCCAGACAGGGGGTCCTCCAATGAGCAGTTCTTC
CVSSPDRGSSNEQFF
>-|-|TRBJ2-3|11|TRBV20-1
TGCAGTGCTGCGGGTGCAGATACGCAGTATTTT
CSAAGADTQYF
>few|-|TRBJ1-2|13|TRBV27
TGTGCCAGCAGTTTTACAGCTGCCTATGGCTACACCTTC
CASSFTAAYGYTF
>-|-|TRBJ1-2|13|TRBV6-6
TGTGCCAGCAGTTACCAGGGGAACTATGGCTACACCTTC
CASSYQGNYGYTF
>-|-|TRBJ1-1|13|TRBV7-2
TGTGCCAGCAGCTTAGCCAGGAGGACTGGAGCTTTCTTT
CASSLARRTGAFF
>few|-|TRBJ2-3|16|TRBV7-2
TGTGCCAGCAGCTTACACCGACAGGCCTCCACAGATACGCAGTATTTT
CASSLHRQASTDTQYF
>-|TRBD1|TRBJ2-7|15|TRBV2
TGTGCCAGCAGCGATCCGTCGACAGGGCAGTACGAGCAGTACTTC
CASSDPSTGQYEQYF
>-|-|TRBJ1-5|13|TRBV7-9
TGTGCCAGCAGCCAACAGGAGGGTCAGCCCCAGCATTTT
CASSQQEGQPQHF
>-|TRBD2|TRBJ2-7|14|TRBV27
TGTGCCAGCGGGATAGCGGGAGGTTACTACGAGCAGTACTTC
CASGIAGGYYEQYF
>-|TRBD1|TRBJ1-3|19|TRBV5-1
TGCGCCAGCAGCTCCTCCTTCACCGGGACAGGGCCCAATGGAAACACCATATATTTT
CASSSSFTGTGPNGNTIYF
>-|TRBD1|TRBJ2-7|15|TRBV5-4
TGTGCCAGCAGTCAACCAGGACAGGCCGTATACGAGCAGTACTTC
CASSQPGQAVYEQYF
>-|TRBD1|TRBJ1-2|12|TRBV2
TGTGCCAGGGCGACAGGGGACTATGGCTACACCTTC
CARATGDYGYTF
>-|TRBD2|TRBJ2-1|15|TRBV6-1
TGTGCCAGCAGTGATCTAGCGGGGTCCTACAATGAGCAGTTCTTC
CASSDLAGSYNEQFF
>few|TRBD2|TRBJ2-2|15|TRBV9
TGTGCCAGCAGCCCCCGACTAGCGGGAGGGGGGGAGCTGTTTTTT
CASSPRLAGGGELFF
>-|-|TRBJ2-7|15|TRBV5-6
TGTGCCAGCAGCTACCAGAGACAGGGAGGTTACGAGCAGTACTTC
CASSYQRQGGYEQYF
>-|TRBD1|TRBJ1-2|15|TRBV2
TGTGCCAGCAGTGGGGGACAGGGGATAAACTATGGCTACACCTTC
CASSGGQGINYGYTF
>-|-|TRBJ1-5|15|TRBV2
TGTGCCAGCAGTGATCTAGAAGGGGTTTCCCACCCCCAGCATTTT
CASSDLEGVSHPQHF
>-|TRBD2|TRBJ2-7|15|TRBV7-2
TGTGCCAGCAGCTTAGTAGCGGGAGGGGACTACGAGCAGTACTTC
CASSLVAGGDYEQYF
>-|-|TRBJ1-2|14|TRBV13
TGTGCCAGCAGCTTCTTGGGGGGGAATTATGGCTACACCTTC
CASSFLGGNYGYTF
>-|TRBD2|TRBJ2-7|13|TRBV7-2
TGTGCCAGCAGTGCTAGCGGGACCTACGAGCAGTACTTC
CASSASGTYEQYF
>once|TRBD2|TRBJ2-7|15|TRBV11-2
TGTGCCAGCAGCTTAAGGCGGGAGGGGGGTAAGGAGCAGTACTTC
CASSLRREGGKEQYF
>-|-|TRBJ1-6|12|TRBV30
TGTGCCTGGGCTAGACAGTACTCACCCCTCCACTTT
CAWARQYSPLHF
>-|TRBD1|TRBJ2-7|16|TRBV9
TGTGCCAGCAGCGTGGGAACCGGGACAGGGCGCAACGAGCAGTACTTC
CASSVGTGTGRNEQYF
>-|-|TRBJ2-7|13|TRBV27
TGTGCCAGCAGTTTGATGGGGGCTAGAGAGCAGTACTTC
CASSLMGAREQYF
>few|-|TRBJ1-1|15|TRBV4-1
TGCGCCAGCAGCCTACACAACGGAGGGAACACTGAAGCTTTCTTT
CASSLHNGGNTEAFF
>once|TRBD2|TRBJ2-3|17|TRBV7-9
TGTTCCAGCAGCTTAGGGGCGACTAGCGGGAGTGCAGATACGCAGTATTTT
CSSSLGATSGSADTQYF
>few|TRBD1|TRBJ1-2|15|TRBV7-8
TGTGCCAGCAGCCAAGGGGACAGCTCTAACTATGGCTACACCTTC
CASSQGDSSNYGYTF
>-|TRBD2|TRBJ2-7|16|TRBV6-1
TGTGCCAGCAGCGAACCACTGGCGGGAGCTAGATACGAGCAGTACTTC
CASSEPLAGARYEQYF